These 18 T cell receptor beta chains came from one sample sequenced in a study of OX40 agonist ivuxolimab in advanced cancers. Clones were sequenced by immunoSEQ multiplex PCR, and TCRdb holds only the in-frame ones, with some missing. The sample carries 75,000 to 95,000 clones, about 88% recorded once. This specimen consisted of CD4+ or CD8+ T cells sorted from blood, obtained in a trial of the OX40 agonist ivuxolimab. Every receptor here comes from an adult with an advanced solid tumor such as melanoma, head and neck, liver or kidney cancer.

This chain links TRBV10-3 with TRBJ1-1; 7 bases align to TRBD1. The ends lost 7 bases at V and 3 bases at J; junction bases unmatched: 8. The CDR3 length is 14 residues. Per germline, CDR1 ENHRY and CDR2 SYGVKD. The CDR3 DNA reads as TGTGCCATCACCGAACAGGGGTTTGACACTGAAGCTTTCTTT. This codes for CAITEQGFDTEAFF.

The chain has TRBV11-2 and TRBJ1-4, with D tentatively TRBD1 (5 bases). Germline-derived CDR1 and CDR2 are SGHAT and FQNNGV. V was cut by 1 base and J by 4 bases, with 13 bases left in between. CDR3 length equals 16 residues. CDR3 sequence: CASSLVAGLGNEKLFF. The DNA of the CDR3 is TGTGCCAGCAGCTTAGTCGCAGGGCTAGGTAATGAAAAACTGTTTTTT.

J is TRBJ1-2 and V is TRBV11-1; possibly TRBD1 for D (6 bases). The V and J ends lost 5 bases and 6 bases respectively, with 13 bases between them. The CDR3 spans 13 residues. Germline V CDR1 and CDR2: SGHAT, FQDESV (reference sequence). The DNA of the CDR3 is TGTGCCAGCAGCCCCAGGGGAGGGCATGGCTACACCTTC. Translation gives CASSPRGGHGYTF.

The V gene is TRBV5-6, the J gene TRBJ1-3; 7 bases align to TRBD1. Germline CDR1 is SGHDT and CDR2 is YYEEEE. CDR3 size: 14 residues. The J segment lost 6 bases and the V segment lost 0 bases, leaving 3 bases of the junction unmatched. Here the CDR3 reads CASSLEGAVNTIYF. The CDR3 bases are TGTGCCAGCAGCTTGGAGGGGGCGGTAAACACCATATATTTT. Using reference TRBV5-6 and TRBJ1-3 for the parts outside the CDR3, the full variable domain is DAGVTQSPTHLIKTRGQQVTLRCSPKSGHDTVSWYQQALGQGPQFIFQYYEEEERQRGNFPDRFSGHQFPNYSSELNVNALLLGDSALYLCASSLEGAVNTIYFGEGSWLTVV.

This clone was detected only once. This chain links TRBV10-3 with TRBJ2-1; TRBD1 is a possible D gene (5 bases). Germline V lookup: CDR1 ENHRY, CDR2 SYGVKD. The CDR3 consists of 12 residues. Trimming removed 4 bases from V and 4 bases from J, with 5 bases in between. As DNA, the CDR3 is TGTGCCATCAGTGGACAGTACAATGAGCAGTTCTTC. Residues: CAISGQYNEQFF.

The chain joins TRBV7-9 to TRBJ1-2; D is ambiguous. In germline, CDR1 is SEHNR, CDR2 FQNEAQ (reference sequence). This CDR3 has 14 residues. Trimming left V 3 bases short and J 4 bases short, with 12 bases between. CDR3 sequence (DNA): TGTGCCAGCAGCTTTACGGGGAGCTTCTATGGCTACACCTTC. Amino acid sequence: CASSFTGSFYGYTF. The full variable domain, in which reference TRBV7-9 and TRBJ1-2 provide the parts outside the CDR3, is DTGVSQNPRHKITKRGQNVTFRCDPISEHNRLYWYRQTLGQGPEFLTYFQNEAQLEKSRLLSDRFSAERPKGSFSTLEIQRTEQGDSAMYLCASSFTGSFYGYTFGSGTRLTVV.

This clone was recorded only once. The gene calls are TRBV30 and TRBJ1-1, with D maybe TRBD1 (6 bases). The germline CDR1 and CDR2 sequences are GTSNPN and SVGIG (reference sequence). V was trimmed by 2 bases and J by 6 bases, leaving 16 bases between them. The CDR3 has 14 residues. CDR3 nucleotides: TGTGCCTGGAGTACGGGGGCCAAGCGCGCTGAAGCTTTCTTT. Protein product: CAWSTGAKRAEAFF.

This chain joins TRBV10-3 and TRBJ2-7; D remains unclear. Germline V gene lookup returns CDR1 ENHRY and CDR2 SYGVKD. Trimming stripped 11 bases from V and 1 base from J, with 18 bases between. This CDR3 has 14 residues. The CDR3 DNA is TGTGCCTCGCATAAAGGGCTGGATTCCTACGAGCAGTACTTC. Translating gives CASHKGLDSYEQYF.

Of note for this clone: The same CDR3 also results from other DNA sequences found in this sample. V and J are TRBV7-2 and TRBJ1-5, with 8 nucleotides matching TRBD1. The CDR3 is 16 residues long. Germline CDR1 and CDR2: SGHTA and FQGNSA. The V and J ends lost 5 bases and 2 bases, in that order; junction bases with no gene match: 8. CDR3 bases: TGTGCCAGCAGCGCGAGGACAGGGAGGGGCAATCAGCCCCAGCATTTT. It translates to CASSARTGRGNQPQHF.

A word on this clone: Other nucleotide sequences in the sample specify the same CDR3. The V call is TRBV14, the J call TRBJ1-2, with D possibly TRBD1 on 6 matching bases. CDR1 is SGHDN, CDR2 FVKESK, per germline. This CDR3 comprises 14 residues. Trimming took off 2 bases at V and 3 bases at J, with 10 bases between the two ends. The CDR3 protein is CASSQRTADYGYTF. In DNA form, the CDR3 reads TGTGCCAGCAGCCAACGGACAGCGGACTATGGCTACACCTTC.

Details on this clone: Different DNA sequences within this sample yield the same CDR3. The chain couples TRBV6-5 to TRBJ2-1; possibly TRBD1 for D (5 bases). The CDR3 length is 14 residues. Germline V CDR1 and CDR2: MNHEY, SVGAGI. Trimming stripped 0 bases from V and 4 bases from J, with 7 bases between. The CDR3 nucleotides read TGTGCCAGCAGTTACTCGACAGAATACAATGAGCAGTTCTTC. Translation: CASSYSTEYNEQFF.

The chain recombines TRBV6-5 with TRBJ2-1; D gene uncertain. Deletions cut 2 bases from V and 2 bases from J, with 7 bases between. This CDR3 contains 14 residues. From germline, CDR1 is MNHEY and CDR2 SVGAGI. The CDR3 bases are TGTGCCAGCAGTTACGGATCTCCCTACAATGAGCAGTTCTTC. It codes for CASSYGSPYNEQFF.

The rearrangement links TRBV25-1 to TRBJ2-5; TRBD2 might be the D (5 bases). Germline CDR1 reads MGHDK; CDR2 reads SYGVNS. V gave up 4 bases and J gave up 7 bases, with 7 bases separating them. This CDR3 is built from 11 residues. The CDR3 is CASSVEGTQYF. The DNA of the CDR3 is TGTGCCAGCAGTGTAGAGGGGACCCAGTACTTC.

DNA of the CDR3: TGTGCCAGCAGCCGCGGGACAGGGGGCCTGAACACTGAAGCTTTCTTT. Its translation is CASSRGTGGLNTEAFF. The chain couples TRBV7-8 to TRBJ1-1; TRBD1 agrees at 12 bases. This CDR3 has 16 amino acids. The J segment lost 0 bases and the V segment lost 5 bases, leaving 4 bases of the junction unmatched. CDR1 and CDR2 from the germline V gene are SGHVS and FQNEAQ.

J is TRBJ2-1 and V is TRBV18, with unresolved D. V was shortened by 8 bases and J by 7 bases, with 9 bases between the two germline ends. This CDR3 has 11 amino acids. Germline lookup yields CDR1 KGHSH and CDR2 LQKENI. In DNA form, the CDR3 reads TGTGCCAGCCACCAAGCTAATGAGCAGTTCTTC. Its protein product is CASHQANEQFF.

The V gene is TRBV20-1, the J gene TRBJ2-3; D gene ambiguous. V dropped 1 base and J dropped 6 bases, with 2 bases sitting between them. Germline assignment: CDR1 DFQATT and CDR2 SNEGSKA (reference sequence). This CDR3 has 10 amino acids. The CDR3 loop reads CSARADTQYF. In nucleotides, the CDR3 is TGCAGTGCTAGAGCGGATACGCAGTATTTT.

CDR3 DNA sequence: TGTGCCAGCAGCCCCCAACTAGCGGGGGGCCTGTACCAAGAGACCCAGTACTTC. The encoded protein is CASSPQLAGGLYQETQYF. The chain combines TRBV7-6 with TRBJ2-5; 12 nucleotides agree with TRBD2. There are 18 residues in the CDR3. Germline loops: CDR1 SGHVS, CDR2 FNYEAQ. Trimming cost V 5 bases and J 0 bases; bases outside gene matches: 10.

J is TRBJ2-2 and V is TRBV19, with 7 bases that match TRBD2. Germline V gene lookup returns CDR1 LNHDA and CDR2 SQIVND (reference sequence). The CDR3 spans 15 residues. J was trimmed by 5 bases and V by 4 bases; bases with no gene match: 7. CDR3 DNA sequence: TGTGCCAGTAGTAAGCGCGGGGGATATACCGGGGAGCTGTTTTTT. Translated: CASSKRGGYTGELFF.